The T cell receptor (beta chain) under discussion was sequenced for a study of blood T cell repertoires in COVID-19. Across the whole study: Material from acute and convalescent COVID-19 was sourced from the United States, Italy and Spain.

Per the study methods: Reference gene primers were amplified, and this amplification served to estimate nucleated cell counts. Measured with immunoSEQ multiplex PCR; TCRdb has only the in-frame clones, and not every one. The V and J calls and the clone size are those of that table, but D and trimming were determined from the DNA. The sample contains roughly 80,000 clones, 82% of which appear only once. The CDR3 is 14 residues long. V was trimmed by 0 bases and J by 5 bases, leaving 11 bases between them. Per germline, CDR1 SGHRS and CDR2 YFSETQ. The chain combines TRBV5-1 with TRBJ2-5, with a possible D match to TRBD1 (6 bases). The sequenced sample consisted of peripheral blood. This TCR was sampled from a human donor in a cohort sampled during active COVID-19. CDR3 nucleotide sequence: TGCGCCAGCAGCTTGGTACAGGGTGAGGAGACCCAGTACTTC. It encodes CASSLVQGEETQYF.